The clone carrying this T cell receptor (beta chain) came up many times. The data were obtained in a study of neurological immune-mediated disorders. Germline V lookup: CDR1 ENHRY, CDR2 SYGVKD. This CDR3 has 11 amino acids. With 10 bases removed from V and 6 bases from J, the gap between germline ends came to 13 bases. The sorted libraries were prepared using around 990,000 CD4+ or CD8+ T cells that had themselves been sorted. Every sequencing run produced over 160 million TCR-beta sequences that came from 15-18 subjects. TCRdb analysed the 5' RACE reads with MiXCR anew, one entry per CDR3 protein. The sample carries over 11,000 distinct CDR3 sequences, about 6.8% recorded once.

The rearrangement links TRBV10-3 to TRBJ2-7; possibly TRBD1 for D (5 bases). Sequencing was carried out using CD8+ T cells from blood. This clonotype was sampled from a woman aged 40 to 50 in good health. The CDR3, as DNA: TGTGCCACCCAGGGTTCGAGCGAGCAGTACTTC. This codes for CATQGSSEQYF.